This TCR beta chain emerged from a study of blood T cell repertoires in COVID-19. The V gene lost 1 base and the J gene lost 6 bases, with 9 bases spanning the gap. The CDR3 has 14 residues. Germline CDR1 LGHDT, CDR2 YNNKEL (reference sequence). TCRdb keeps only in-frame clones here, not all; method: immunoSEQ multiplex PCR. This table holds some 140,000 clones, about 85% found once. The sequence was obtained from a man aged 60-69 years with COVID-19, enrolled during active disease. This chain connects TRBV3-1 (or the pseudogene TRBV3-2) to TRBJ1-4, with D tentatively TRBD1 (6 bases). Sequencing was done on a sample of peripheral blood. The DNA for the CDR3 is TGTGCCAGCAGCCAAGTGGGGGCGGATGAAAAACTGTTTTTT. Its protein product is CASSQVGADEKLFF.